These 32 T cell receptor beta chains were sequenced from one sample in a study of post-analysis software for immune sequencing data. The study, taken as a whole, reports: Comparison of patients with controls showed five TRBV segments more frequent in patients, TRBV5-6, TRBV5-1 and TRBV20-1 among them.

No cognate antigen is known for these TCRs. Unique-molecular-identifier-tagged TCR beta cDNA libraries were used. A single record per CDR3 protein comes from TCRdb applying MiXCR to the PCR reads. The repertoire holds approximately 350,000 distinct CDR3 sequences, less than 40% seen once, with 10% to 15% in the top ten. The specimen sequenced was blood. These receptors all stem from a girl aged 5 to 17 with multiple sclerosis.

This clonotype was seen a few times. The V gene is TRBV7-9, the J gene TRBJ1-2; D remains unclear. This CDR3 comprises 12 residues. The V gene lost 7 bases and the J gene lost 4 bases, with 10 bases spanning the gap. CDR1 SEHNR and CDR2 FQNEAQ come from the germline V gene (reference sequence). The CDR3 protein is CASTARGYGYTF. CDR3 nucleotide sequence: TGTGCCAGCACCGCCCGGGGCTATGGCTACACCTTC.

This chain connects TRBV5-6 to TRBJ1-6; D is ambiguous. This CDR3 spans 15 amino acids. V was trimmed by 3 bases and J by 10 bases, leaving 17 bases between them. The V gene's germline CDR1 is SGHDT and CDR2 YYEEEE. This CDR3 is CASSYNVRVMSPLHF. CDR3 nucleotide sequence: TGTGCCAGCAGCTATAACGTTAGGGTAATGTCACCCCTCCACTTT.

J is TRBJ2-5 and V is TRBV2; 11 bases line up with TRBD2. In germline, CDR1 is SNHLY, CDR2 FYNNEI. This CDR3 is 16 amino acids long. The V segment lost 7 bases and the J segment 7 bases; nucleotides outside the gene matches: 14. This CDR3 is CASNTGTSGIPGTQYF. In nucleotides, the CDR3 is TGTGCCAGCAACACCGGGACTAGCGGAATACCGGGGACCCAGTACTTC.

This clonotype appeared a single time. V is TRBV5-1 and J is TRBJ2-5; possible D gene TRBD1, 5 bases. The J call is doubtful: the DNA matches TRBJ2-7 better. This CDR3 comprises 14 residues. The germline V gene has CDR1 SGHRS and CDR2 YFSETQ. As DNA, the CDR3 is TGCGCCAGCAGCTTGGAGGGGCGAAAGCGCGAGCAGTACTTC. As protein: CASSLEGRKREQYF.

The J gene is TRBJ2-3, the V gene TRBV7-9, with D possibly called TRBD1 or TRBD2 (5 bases each). Trimming stripped 3 bases from V and 3 bases from J, with 13 bases between. In germline, CDR1 is SEHNR, CDR2 FQNEAQ (reference sequence). This CDR3 has 15 amino acids. CDR3 amino acids: CASSLWAGSTDTQYF. The CDR3 DNA follows: TGTGCCAGCAGCTTGTGGGCAGGGAGTACAGATACGCAGTATTTT.

This clonotype has only a few counts. The chain has TRBV20-1 and TRBJ2-1, with TRBD2 matching 10 bases. The CDR3 runs 15 residues. V shed 3 bases, J shed 3 bases, and the junction held 5 bases outside the gene matches. Germline-derived CDR1 and CDR2 are DFQATT and SNEGSKA (reference sequence). The CDR3 region is CSASEGTSDYNEQFF. As DNA, the CDR3 is TGCAGTGCTAGCGAAGGGACTAGCGACTACAATGAGCAGTTCTTC.

The chain links TRBV5-1 to TRBJ1-2, with TRBD1 identical over 10 bases. The ends lost 2 bases at V and 6 bases at J; junction bases unmatched: 13. CDR3 length: 17 residues. Germline CDR1 is SGHRS and CDR2 is YFSETQ. Here the CDR3 reads CASSFQRDRGRRDGYTF. CDR3 DNA sequence: TGCGCCAGCAGCTTCCAACGAGACAGGGGGCGCCGGGATGGCTACACCTTC.

V usage is TRBV7-9 and J usage is TRBJ2-4; 9 nucleotides agree with TRBD1. V lost 5 bases to trimming and J lost 1 base; unmatched junction nucleotides: 6. Germline lookup yields CDR1 SEHNR and CDR2 FQNEAQ (reference sequence). The CDR3 consists of 16 residues. The CDR3 DNA reads as TGTGCCAGCAGCCGAACAGGGGGCACGGCCAAAAACATTCAGTACTTC. Its protein product is CASSRTGGTAKNIQYF.

The V gene is TRBV7-6, the J gene TRBJ2-1, with D hard to call. The germline V gene encodes CDR1 SGHVS and CDR2 FNYEAQ. The CDR3 loop spans 16 amino acids. V was clipped by 1 base and J by 0 bases, with 10 bases between them. The CDR3 protein is CASSLDGPSSYNEQFF. The CDR3 DNA follows: TGTGCCAGCAGCTTAGATGGCCCGAGCTCCTACAATGAGCAGTTCTTC.

V is TRBV12-3 or TRBV12-4 and J is TRBJ1-2; D remains unclear. The V gene lost 2 bases and the J gene lost 1 base, with 8 bases spanning the gap. CDR3 length equals 14 residues. The DNA for the CDR3 is TGTGCCAGCAGTTTATTCGGTTTTAACTATGGCTACACCTTC. The encoded protein is CASSLFGFNYGYTF.

V and J are TRBV12-3 or TRBV12-4 and TRBJ2-5; a possible D gene is TRBD1 (7 bases). The CDR3 extends over 14 amino acids. V lost 5 bases, J lost 2 bases, and 12 bases lay in between. CDR3 sequence: CASSPRGRQETQYF. The CDR3 DNA sequence: TGTGCCAGCAGTCCCAGGGGGAGGCAAGAGACCCAGTACTTC.

The gene calls are TRBV7-2 and TRBJ1-3, with a weak D call TRBD1 (6 bases). This CDR3 is built from 14 residues. CDR1 is SGHTA and CDR2 is FQGNSA in the germline V gene. V was pared by 5 bases and J by 6 bases, with 14 bases between. The CDR3 sequence: CASSGTREENTIYF. The CDR3 bases are TGTGCCAGCAGCGGGACAAGGGAGGAAAACACCATATATTTT.

The rearrangement joins TRBV28 to TRBJ2-1; D is uncertain. The CDR3 extends over 12 amino acids. V was cut by 1 base and J by 9 bases, with 7 bases left in between. Germline values: CDR1 MDHEN, CDR2 SYDVKM. The CDR3 region has the DNA TGTGCCAGCAGTTTATCGGTTACTGAGCAGTTCTTC. As protein: CASSLSVTEQFF.

V usage is TRBV20-1 and J usage is TRBJ2-2; 8 positions match TRBD2. The CDR3 runs to 15 residues. With V trimmed by 6 bases and J by 1 base, 7 bases remained unmatched. Per the germline V gene, CDR1 is DFQATT and CDR2 is SNEGSKA (reference sequence). The CDR3 coding sequence is TGCAGTGCGCGGCTGGCGGGGGGGAACACCGGGGAGCTGTTTTTT. It translates to CSARLAGGNTGELFF.

V is TRBV5-1 and J is TRBJ2-1, with D maybe TRBD2 (5 bases). CDR3 length: 15 residues. The germline V gene has CDR1 SGHRS and CDR2 YFSETQ. V shed 4 bases and J shed 6 bases, with 17 bases lying between them. In DNA form, the CDR3 reads TGCGCCAGCAGCCCGGGGATGTTAACGGGCAATGAGCAGTTCTTC. Translation: CASSPGMLTGNEQFF.

In its sample, this clonotype was seen many times. V usage is TRBV12-3 or TRBV12-4 and J usage is TRBJ2-1; D is perhaps TRBD1 or TRBD2 (5 bases each). Trimming removed 1 base at V and 9 bases at J, with 10 bases between. The CDR3 has 13 amino acids. In DNA, the CDR3 is TGTGCCAGCAGTTTAGGGGGGTTCGGTGAGCAGTTCTTC. Its protein product is CASSLGGFGEQFF.

This clonotype was detected a few times. This sequence joins TRBV7-9 and TRBJ1-4; D is unclear. This CDR3 is 16 amino acids long. The V and J ends lost 5 bases and 6 bases respectively, with 19 bases between them. Germline CDR1 reads SEHNR; CDR2 reads FQNEAQ (reference sequence). The CDR3 spells CASSPTLRARDEKLFF. The CDR3, as DNA: TGTGCCAGCAGCCCGACGTTGAGGGCGCGGGATGAAAAACTGTTTTTT.

Ten or more counts support this clonotype. The V gene is TRBV3-1, the J gene TRBJ2-4, with D possibly being TRBD2 (7 bases). Deletions cut 1 base from V and 0 bases from J, with 25 bases between. Germline CDR1 is LGHDT and CDR2 is YNNKEL (reference sequence). This CDR3 has 21 amino acids. The CDR3 spells CASSQAGGGARIVQAKNIQYF. The CDR3 coding sequence is TGTGCCAGCAGCCAAGCTGGAGGGGGGGCCCGGATTGTACAAGCCAAAAACATTCAGTACTTC. Complete variable domain (other parts from reference TRBV3-1 and TRBJ2-4): DTAVSQTPKYLVTQMGNDKSIKCEQNLGHDTMYWYKQDSKKFLKIMFSYNNKELIINETVPNRFSPKSPDKAHLNLHINSLELGDSAVYFCASSQAGGGARIVQAKNIQYFGAGTRLSVL.

The sample holds a few counts of this clonotype. The chain combines TRBV7-9 with TRBJ2-1; no clear D. V shed 3 bases and J shed 7 bases, with 4 bases lying between them. The CDR3 is made up of 11 amino acids. Germline V lookup: CDR1 SEHNR, CDR2 FQNEAQ (reference sequence). CDR3 amino acids: CASSFINEQFF. For the CDR3, the DNA is TGTGCCAGCAGCTTCATAAATGAGCAGTTCTTC.

In this sample, this clonotype turned up a few times. The rearrangement links TRBV20-1 to TRBJ1-2, with D unresolved. The CDR3 loop spans 12 amino acids. Germline values: CDR1 DFQATT, CDR2 SNEGSKA (reference sequence). V lost 6 bases, J lost 2 bases, and 10 bases lay in between. The CDR3 protein is CSASDGNYGYTF. The DNA of the CDR3 is TGCAGTGCCTCAGACGGGAACTATGGCTACACCTTC.

The chain combines TRBV7-2 with TRBJ1-6, with 7 bases fitting TRBD1. Germline lookup yields CDR1 SGHTA and CDR2 FQGNSA. V trimming: 5 bases; J trimming: 9 bases; junction bases outside the gene matches: 4. There are 13 residues in the CDR3. Here the CDR3 reads CASSVQGGSPLHF. The CDR3 DNA follows: TGTGCCAGCAGCGTCCAGGGGGGTTCACCCCTCCACTTT.

The chain has TRBV2 and TRBJ2-1, with TRBD2 identical over 8 bases. The J call is uncertain, as TRBJ2-7 better fits the DNA end. The CDR3 runs to 15 residues. CDR1 and CDR2 (germline): SNHLY, FYNNEI. CDR3 bases: TGTGCCAGCAACGCCGGGGGGGCCGCCTACAATGAGCAGTACTTC. Protein: CASNAGGAAYNEQYF.

The chain recombines TRBV30 with TRBJ1-2, with D possibly matching TRBD1 (5 bases). This CDR3 contains 11 residues. Trimming removed 7 bases at V and 3 bases at J, with 9 bases between. Germline V gene sequence: CDR1 GTSNPN, CDR2 SVGIG (reference sequence). CDR3 DNA sequence: TGTGCCTTCGGGGGGGACTATGGCTACACCTTC. Amino acids: CAFGGDYGYTF.

The V gene is TRBV6-6, the J gene TRBJ1-4; TRBD1 matches at 7 bases. CDR3 size: 17 residues. The V gene end was trimmed by 7 bases and the J gene end by 3 bases; junction bases not matched to a gene: 14. Germline CDR1 is MNHNY and CDR2 is SVGAGI (reference sequence). The chain's CDR3 is CASTLMGQQRSNEKLFF. In DNA, the CDR3 is TGTGCCAGCACCTTGATGGGACAGCAACGGTCTAATGAAAAACTGTTTTTT.

The chain combines TRBV6-5 with TRBJ2-1; weak D call: TRBD1 (5 bases). The V end was cut by 2 bases, the J end by 4 bases, with 9 bases between. The CDR3 length is 14 residues. Germline CDR1 reads MNHEY; CDR2 reads SVGAGI. The CDR3 DNA sequence: TGTGCCAGCAGTTACAGGGGTAGATACAATGAGCAGTTCTTC. Protein product: CASSYRGRYNEQFF.

The rearrangement uses TRBV5-1 and TRBJ1-5; the D gene is possibly TRBD1 (6 bases). Trimming removed 0 bases at V and 3 bases at J, with 10 bases between. Germline CDR1 SGHRS, CDR2 YFSETQ. The CDR3 has 15 residues. Written as DNA, the CDR3 is TGCGCCAGCAGCTTGGGGCAGGGGCACAATCAGCCCCAGCATTTT. Protein: CASSLGQGHNQPQHF.

V gene TRBV12-3 or TRBV12-4 combines with J gene TRBJ2-5; 13 bases agree with TRBD2. Trimming at V came to 5 bases and at J to 5 bases, leaving 5 bases not matched to a gene. The CDR3 is 15 residues long. CDR3 nucleotides: TGTGCCAGCAGTACACTAGCGGGGGGGCACGAGACCCAGTACTTC. This sequence encodes CASSTLAGGHETQYF.

The table lists this clonotype with a few counts. This chain joins TRBV4-2 and TRBJ2-7; D might be TRBD1 (7 bases). The germline V gene has CDR1 LGHNA and CDR2 YNFKEQ. The germline V and J ends were trimmed by 1 base and 6 bases, with 19 bases remaining between them. The CDR3 is made up of 16 amino acids. This chain's CDR3 is CASSQAETGLEGEQYF. The CDR3 bases are TGTGCCAGCAGCCAAGCCGAGACAGGGTTGGAGGGCGAGCAGTACTTC.

This chain uses TRBV4-3 with TRBJ2-5; 7 nucleotides align to TRBD1. V shed 4 bases, J shed 3 bases, and the junction held 5 bases outside the gene matches. There are 14 residues in the CDR3. Germline loops: CDR1 LGHNA, CDR2 YSLEER. Here the CDR3 reads CASSPSDRKETQYF. CDR3 DNA sequence: TGCGCCAGCAGCCCTTCGGACAGGAAAGAGACCCAGTACTTC.

The rearrangement links TRBV6-5 to TRBJ2-1; 11 bases match TRBD1. The germline CDR1 and CDR2 sequences are MNHEY and SVGAGI. V lost 7 bases, J lost 3 bases, and 8 bases stayed unmatched. This CDR3 contains 16 residues. This chain's CDR3 is CASNKGQGAYYNEQFF. CDR3 DNA: TGTGCCAGCAATAAAGGACAGGGGGCCTACTACAATGAGCAGTTCTTC.

This clonotype was detected only once. The chain links TRBV3-1 to TRBJ2-7, with D perhaps matching TRBD1 or TRBD2 (5 bases each). CDR3 length: 16 amino acids. V was cut by 0 bases and J by 3 bases, with 15 bases left in between. The germline CDR1 and CDR2 sequences are LGHDT and YNNKEL (reference sequence). The CDR3 nucleotides read TGTGCCAGCAGCCAAGATAGGGAACAGGAGGTCTACGAGCAGTACTTC. It codes for CASSQDREQEVYEQYF.

The V gene is TRBV7-8, the J gene TRBJ2-7; TRBD1 might be the D (5 bases). Germline-derived CDR1 and CDR2 are SGHVS and FQNEAQ. The CDR3 sequence is 16 residues long. The V end was cut by 0 bases, the J end by 1 base, with 13 bases between. CDR3 sequence reads: CASSLAPEQESYEQYF. DNA of the CDR3: TGTGCCAGCAGCTTAGCGCCGGAACAGGAGTCCTACGAGCAGTACTTC.